A single sample gave rise to the 26 T cell receptor beta chains below, sequenced in a study of blood T cell repertoires in COVID-19. Generated by immunoSEQ multiplex PCR, the TCRdb table keeps only in-frame clones and is missing some. The repertoire includes 160,000 or so clones, around 85% of them detected once, and more than 2% sits in the top ten. Material: peripheral blood. These receptors came from a woman in her sixties or seventies with acute or convalescent COVID-19.

The chain carries TRBV7-3 and TRBJ1-1; D gene unclear. The CDR3 is 13 amino acids. Germline V gene lookup returns CDR1 SGHTA and CDR2 FQGTGA. Trimming removed 1 base from V and 2 bases from J, with 5 bases in between. CDR3 region: CASSLNINTEAFF. CDR3 coding DNA: TGTGCCAGCAGCTTAAACATAAACACTGAAGCTTTCTTT.

This clone was seen only a few times. The V and J genes are TRBV2 and TRBJ1-3; no firm D call. Germline V gene data show CDR1 as SNHLY and CDR2 as FYNNEI. The CDR3 sequence is 12 residues long. Trimming shortened V by 11 bases and J by 4 bases, and 12 bases separated the two germline ends. This CDR3 is CAEQRGGNTIYF. The CDR3 nucleotides read TGTGCCGAGCAACGAGGGGGAAACACCATATATTTT.

The rearrangement links TRBV5-1 to TRBJ2-2, with 8 nucleotides matching TRBD1. With 6 bases clipped from V and 3 bases from J, the junction kept 7 bases outside the gene matches. Germline CDR1 is SGHRS and CDR2 is YFSETQ. The CDR3 loop spans 15 amino acids. The DNA for the CDR3 is TGCGCCAGCACCCCCGGGACAGGATACACCGGGGAGCTGTTTTTT. Residues: CASTPGTGYTGELFF.

V and J are TRBV30 and TRBJ1-5; TRBD1 aligns across 9 bases. The V and J ends lost 3 bases and 7 bases, in that order; junction bases with no gene match: 7. The CDR3 runs to 14 residues. Germline CDR1 is GTSNPN and CDR2 is SVGIG (reference sequence). CDR3 region: CAWSPGQGKQPQHF. The CDR3 DNA reads TGTGCCTGGAGCCCGGGACAGGGTAAGCAGCCCCAGCATTTT. The entire variable domain, with the rest obtained from reference TRBV30 and TRBJ1-5, is as follows: SQTIHQWPATLVQPVGSPLSLECTVEGTSNPNLYWYRQAAGRGLQLLFYSVGIGQISSEVPQNLSASRPQDRQFILSSKKLLLSDSGFYLCAWSPGQGKQPQHFGDGTRLSIL.

This chain uses TRBV5-5 with TRBJ2-2; 8 bases align to TRBD2. The V segment lost 4 bases and the J segment 0 bases; nucleotides outside the gene matches: 5. Germline V CDR1 and CDR2: SGHKS, YYEKEE (reference sequence). This CDR3 contains 16 residues. The CDR3 reads CASSRIGGANTGELFF. The CDR3 nucleotides read TGTGCCAGCAGCCGGATCGGGGGGGCGAACACCGGGGAGCTGTTTTTT.

The chain carries TRBV6-5 and TRBJ1-1; D possibly corresponds to TRBD1 (5 bases). Looked up from germline, CDR1 is MNHEY and CDR2 is SVGAGI. V was pared by 0 bases and J by 1 base, with 12 bases between. This CDR3 is built from 16 residues. Written as DNA, the CDR3 is TGTGCCAGCAGTTACTCGTGGGGCAGGGCGAACACTGAAGCTTTCTTT. As protein: CASSYSWGRANTEAFF.

The gene calls are TRBV5-8 and TRBJ1-6; TRBD1 matches 7 bases. Trimming removed 4 bases from V and 6 bases from J; junction bases left unmatched: 7. Germline lookup yields CDR1 SGHTS and CDR2 YDEGEE. This CDR3 is 15 amino acids long. The CDR3 nucleotides read TGTGCCAGCAGCCCACAGGGGTATAGTAATTCACCCCTCCACTTT. Amino acids: CASSPQGYSNSPLHF. The full variable domain, rest sourced from reference TRBV5-8 and TRBJ1-6, is EAGVTQSPTHLIKTRGQQATLRCSPISGHTSVYWYQQALGLGLQFLLWYDEGEERNRGNFPPRFSGRQFPNYSSELNVNALELEDSALYLCASSPQGYSNSPLHFGNGTRLTVT.

V is TRBV18 and J is TRBJ1-4; 7 bases map to TRBD1. J gave up 7 bases and V 4 bases, and 6 bases lay outside the gene matches. Germline CDR1 reads KGHSH; CDR2 reads LQKENI. CDR3 length: 14 residues. Here the CDR3 reads CASSQQGTGEKLFF. Here the CDR3 DNA reads TGTGCCAGCTCACAACAGGGGACTGGTGAAAAACTGTTTTTT.

Here the CDR3 reads CASSIGGTTLNEKLFF. DNA for the CDR3: TGTGCCAGTAGTATAGGGGGCACGACGCTTAATGAAAAACTGTTTTTT. The rearrangement links TRBV19 to TRBJ1-4, with D possibly being TRBD1 (5 bases). Trimming removed 1 base at V and 4 bases at J, with 13 bases between. Germline V gene lookup returns CDR1 LNHDA and CDR2 SQIVND (reference sequence). The CDR3 loop spans 16 amino acids.

The V and J genes are TRBV5-1 and TRBJ2-1, with 10 bases identical to TRBD1. This CDR3 spans 15 amino acids. Germline CDR1 reads SGHRS; CDR2 reads YFSETQ. The junction had 6 bases not matched to a gene; V was cut back by 1 base and J by 8 bases. The CDR3 protein is CASSLFGQGGDEQFF. The CDR3 DNA sequence: TGCGCCAGCAGCTTGTTCGGACAGGGGGGCGATGAGCAGTTCTTC.

In its sample, this clone was seen a few times. The J gene is TRBJ2-7, the V gene TRBV7-6, with 7 bases identical to TRBD2. Per the germline V gene, CDR1 is SGHVS and CDR2 is FNYEAQ. CDR3 length equals 14 residues. J was trimmed by 2 bases and V by 5 bases; bases with no gene match: 6. The CDR3 is CASSQRGDPYEQYF. CDR3 bases: TGTGCCAGCAGCCAACGGGGGGACCCCTACGAGCAGTACTTC.

A few counts support this clone. The chain is built from TRBV6-5 and TRBJ2-1; maybe TRBD2 (5 bases). Germline CDR1 reads MNHEY; CDR2 reads SVGAGI. The CDR3 runs 13 residues. V lost 5 bases and J lost 6, with 11 bases in between. In DNA form, the CDR3 reads TGTGCCAGCAGTACGCTAGCCCCCAATGAGCAGTTCTTC. Translated: CASSTLAPNEQFF.

V and J are TRBV6-6 and TRBJ1-4; D unresolved. V lost 9 bases and J 0 bases, leaving 8 bases between the germline ends. The CDR3 contains 13 residues. Germline V lookup: CDR1 MNHNY, CDR2 SVGAGI (reference sequence). Written as DNA, the CDR3 is TGTGCCAGTAACCAGGCAACTAATGAAAAACTGTTTTTT. Protein product: CASNQATNEKLFF.

The V call is TRBV5-1, the J call TRBJ1-1; D is uncertain. In germline, CDR1 is SGHRS, CDR2 YFSETQ. This CDR3 has 15 residues. V lost 4 bases, J lost 3 bases, and 16 bases lay in between. The chain's CDR3 is CASSRLGSRDTEAFF. The CDR3 nucleotides are TGCGCCAGCAGCCGCCTAGGAAGTCGGGACACTGAAGCTTTCTTT.

The V call is TRBV6-4, the J call TRBJ1-1; 9 positions agree with TRBD1. The V gene's germline CDR1 is MRHNA and CDR2 SNTAGT. This CDR3 is 14 amino acids long. The junction had 3 bases not matched to a gene; V was cut back by 5 bases and J by 2 bases. The DNA for the CDR3 is TGTGCCAGCAGTCTGGACAGGGGAAACACTGAAGCTTTCTTT. Protein: CASSLDRGNTEAFF.

The chain is built from TRBV3-1 (or the pseudogene TRBV3-2) and TRBJ2-3; 7 positions match TRBD2. Trimming cost V 5 bases and J 2 bases; bases outside gene matches: 10. This CDR3 has 16 amino acids. Looked up from germline, CDR1 is LGHDT and CDR2 is YNNKEL (reference sequence). The CDR3 bases are TGTGCCAGCAGCTCTGAAAGCGGGGAACCCACAGATACGCAGTATTTT. Translated: CASSSESGEPTDTQYF.

The chain uses TRBV9 and TRBJ1-4; 7 bases agree with TRBD1. The junction had 10 bases not matched to a gene; V was cut back by 4 bases and J by 7 bases. The germline V gene encodes CDR1 SGDLS and CDR2 YYNGEE. This CDR3 is 15 amino acids long. As DNA, the CDR3 is TGTGCCAGCAGCACCCGGACAGGCAAGGCTGAAAAACTGTTTTTT. This translates into CASSTRTGKAEKLFF.

The chain is built from TRBV4-1 and TRBJ1-3, with D perhaps matching TRBD1 (6 bases). This CDR3 has 15 residues. The V and J ends lost 2 bases and 0 bases respectively, with 8 bases between them. Germline CDR1 reads MGHRA; CDR2 reads YSYEKL. The CDR3 is CASSQQGTSGNTIYF. The CDR3, as DNA: TGCGCCAGCAGCCAACAGGGGACCTCTGGAAACACCATATATTTT.

The chain employs TRBV6-5 and TRBJ2-5; D ambiguous. The CDR3 is 14 amino acids. V lost 6 bases and J lost 2, with 13 bases in between. Per the germline V gene, CDR1 is MNHEY and CDR2 is SVGAGI. CDR3 sequence: CASSTQVTQETQYF. Here the CDR3 DNA reads TGTGCCAGCAGCACCCAGGTTACGCAAGAGACCCAGTACTTC.

CDR3: CASSIRYNEQFF. The CDR3 DNA reads as TGTGCCAGTAGTATTCGGTACAATGAGCAGTTCTTC. This chain links TRBV19 with TRBJ2-1; no clear D gene. Trimming pared 3 bases from V and 4 bases from J, leaving 4 bases between. The CDR3 runs to 12 residues. Looked up from germline, CDR1 is LNHDA and CDR2 is SQIVND (reference sequence).

The chain employs TRBV7-6 and TRBJ2-5, with 12 positions matching TRBD2. Germline values: CDR1 SGHVS, CDR2 FNYEAQ. Trimming at V came to 0 bases and at J to 4 bases, leaving 9 bases not matched to a gene. The CDR3 has 18 amino acids. CDR3 bases: TGTGCCAGCAGCTTAGCGATTGCTAGCGGGGGGGGTCGAGAGACCCAGTACTTC. Translation: CASSLAIASGGGRETQYF.

The chain is built from TRBV4-2 and TRBJ1-2; 8 bases match TRBD1. After removal of 2 bases from V and 5 bases from J, the junction contained 13 bases not matched to a gene. Germline V gene sequence: CDR1 LGHNA, CDR2 YNFKEQ. This CDR3 is built from 17 residues. The CDR3 region is CASSQTDRDRLGYGYTF. The CDR3 DNA reads as TGTGCCAGCAGCCAAACGGACAGGGACCGGCTAGGTTATGGCTACACCTTC.

A single count supports this clone. The rearrangement links TRBV7-9 to TRBJ1-1; D is undetermined. Germline lookup yields CDR1 SEHNR and CDR2 FQNEAQ (reference sequence). This CDR3 region has 14 residues. The V gene lost 5 bases and the J gene lost 1 base, with 11 bases spanning the gap. The CDR3 bases are TGTGCCAGCAGCCTCAGGATAGGGAACACTGAAGCTTTCTTT. It is translated as CASSLRIGNTEAFF. Full variable domain (rest looked up from reference TRBV7-9 and TRBJ1-1): DTGVSQNPRHKITKRGQNVTFRCDPISEHNRLYWYRQTLGQGPEFLTYFQNEAQLEKSRLLSDRFSAERPKGSFSTLEIQRTEQGDSAMYLCASSLRIGNTEAFFGQGTRLTVV.

This clone occurred a few times. The chain recombines TRBV7-7 with TRBJ2-2; 9 bases map to TRBD1. CDR3 length: 11 residues. Germline V CDR1 and CDR2: SSHAT, FNYEAQ (reference sequence). CDR3 nucleotide sequence: TGTAGGACAGGGGAGACCGGGGAGCTGTTTTTT. Protein: CRTGETGELFF. The variable domain in full, completed from reference TRBV7-7 and TRBJ2-2, reads GAGVSQSPRYKVTKRGQDVTLRCDPISSHATLYWYQQALGQGPEFLTYFNYEAQPDKSGLPSDRFSAERPEGSISTLTIQRTEQRDSAMYRCRTGETGELFFGEGSRLTVL.

The V call is TRBV3-1 (or the pseudogene TRBV3-2), the J call TRBJ1-1; D is unresolved. This CDR3 has 12 residues. V shed 8 bases and J shed 10 bases, with 17 bases lying between them. Germline V gene data show CDR1 as LGHDT and CDR2 as YNNKEL (reference sequence). The CDR3 here is CASQKGEPTAFF. CDR3 DNA: TGTGCCAGCCAGAAGGGAGAACCCACAGCTTTCTTT.

The chain employs TRBV19 and TRBJ1-5; TRBD1 is a possible D gene (5 bases). This CDR3 comprises 17 residues. The germline V gene has CDR1 LNHDA and CDR2 SQIVND (reference sequence). The ends were cut back, 7 bases at V and 4 bases at J, with 23 bases in the middle. The CDR3 sequence: CASTSHQSGRRNQPQHF. CDR3 DNA: TGTGCCAGTACCTCTCATCAATCAGGGCGACGGAATCAGCCCCAGCATTTT.